This T cell receptor beta chain was obtained from a study of blood T cell repertoires in COVID-19. Study-level background: Acute and convalescent COVID-19 specimens originated in the United States, Italy and Spain. The cDNA or gDNA used as material had been derived from T cells, B-cell-depleted T cells, or PBMCs.

Per the authors' pipeline: Amplifying reference gene primers gave estimates of nucleated cell counts. Profiling relied on immunoSEQ multiplex PCR, and the TCRdb table lists in-frame clones only, not all of them. From that table come the V and J calls and clone size; the DNA was used to work out D and trimming. Of about 140,000 clones listed, around 76% were seen once; the top ten hold 10% to 15%. V lost 5 bases, J lost 1 base, and 8 bases lay in between. The CDR3 has 13 residues. Germline CDR1 KGHSH, CDR2 LQKENI. This clonotype was obtained from a man older than 75 with acute or convalescent COVID-19. Sequencing was performed on peripheral blood. This chain links TRBV18 with TRBJ1-2; D gene ambiguous. Written as DNA, the CDR3 is TGTGCCAGCTCATACGGGGATAACTATGGCTACACCTTC. Encoded protein: CASSYGDNYGYTF.